This T cell receptor beta chain came from a study of cytomegalovirus exposure and HLA in healthy donors. The CDR3 is 12 amino acids. V dropped 5 bases and J dropped 6 bases, with 10 bases sitting between them. Per germline, CDR1 SGHDN and CDR2 FVKESK. Vbeta (60) and Jbeta (13) primers were used in the PCR. Profiled with immunoSEQ multiplex PCR; TCRdb holds only in-frame clones, not every one. The sample comprises about 140,000 clones, about 75% of which are singletons, and approximately 10% rests with the top ten. This sequence originates from a man younger than 35 in good health and CMV-seropositive. The chain links TRBV14 to TRBJ1-1; maybe TRBD1 (6 bases). Source material: PBMCs. CDR3 sequence: CASSGRGSEAFF. The CDR3 coding sequence is TGTGCCAGCAGCGGCAGGGGCTCTGAAGCTTTCTTT.